The sample holds many counts of the clone carrying this T cell receptor (beta chain). These data are taken from a study of blood T cell repertoires in COVID-19. At the level of the study: COVID-19 samples from acute and convalescent phases originated in the United States, Italy and Spain. In each case, the material was cDNA or gDNA derived from T cells, B-cell-depleted T cells, or PBMCs.

The germline V gene has CDR1 SQVTM and CDR2 ANQGSEA. V was pared by 7 bases and J by 3 bases, with 6 bases of the junction left unmatched. CDR3 length: 12 amino acids. Authors' analysis steps: Nucleated cell counts were estimated from reference gene primer amplification. Repertoires were generated with immunoSEQ multiplex PCR, while TCRdb's copy carries only in-frame clones and drops some. That table gives V, J and clone size, and the DNA gave D and trimming. The data hold roughly 230,000 clones, with approximately 85% observed a single time. V gene TRBV29-1 combines with J gene TRBJ2-7; TRBD1 matches at 7 bases. The receptor was isolated from a man aged 40-49 years with acute or convalescent COVID-19. The specimen was peripheral blood. For the CDR3, the DNA is TGCAGCGGTATCGGGACAGACTACGAGCAGTACTTC. Amino acids: CSGIGTDYEQYF.